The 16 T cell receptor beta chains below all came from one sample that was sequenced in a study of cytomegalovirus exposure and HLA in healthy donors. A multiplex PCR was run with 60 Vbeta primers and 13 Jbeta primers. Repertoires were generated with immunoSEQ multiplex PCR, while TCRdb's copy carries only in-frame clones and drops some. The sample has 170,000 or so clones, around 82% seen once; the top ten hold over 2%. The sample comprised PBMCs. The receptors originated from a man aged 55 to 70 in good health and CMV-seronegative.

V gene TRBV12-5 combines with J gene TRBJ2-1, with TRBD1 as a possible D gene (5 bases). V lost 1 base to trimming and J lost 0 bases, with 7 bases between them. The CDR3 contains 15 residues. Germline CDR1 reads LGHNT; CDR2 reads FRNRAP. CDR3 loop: CASGLDRNSYNEQFF. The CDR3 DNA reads TGTGCTAGTGGTTTGGACAGGAACTCCTACAATGAGCAGTTCTTC.

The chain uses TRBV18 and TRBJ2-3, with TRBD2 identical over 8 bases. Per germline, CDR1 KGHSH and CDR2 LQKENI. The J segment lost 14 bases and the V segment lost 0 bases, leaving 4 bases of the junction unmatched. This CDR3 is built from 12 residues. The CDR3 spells CASSPPGLEWYF. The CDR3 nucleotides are TGTGCCAGCTCACCACCGGGACTAGAGTGGTATTTT.

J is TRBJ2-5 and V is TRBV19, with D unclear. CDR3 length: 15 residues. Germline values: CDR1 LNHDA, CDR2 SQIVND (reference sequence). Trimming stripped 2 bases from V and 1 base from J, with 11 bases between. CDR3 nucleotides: TGTGCCAGTAGTATAATAGCAGCCCTCCAAGAGACCCAGTACTTC. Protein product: CASSIIAALQETQYF. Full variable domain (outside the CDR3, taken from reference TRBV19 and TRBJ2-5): DGGITQSPKYLFRKEGQNVTLSCEQNLNHDAMYWYRQDPGQGLRLIYYSQIVNDFQKGDIAEGYSVSREKKESFPLTVTSAQKNPTAFYLCASSIIAALQETQYFGPGTRLLVL.

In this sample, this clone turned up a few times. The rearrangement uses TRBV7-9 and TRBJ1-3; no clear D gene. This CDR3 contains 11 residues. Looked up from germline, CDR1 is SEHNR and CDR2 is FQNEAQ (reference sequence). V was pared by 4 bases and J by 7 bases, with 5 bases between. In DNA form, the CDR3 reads TGTGCCAGCAGCTCGGGGAACACCATATATTTT. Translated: CASSSGNTIYF.

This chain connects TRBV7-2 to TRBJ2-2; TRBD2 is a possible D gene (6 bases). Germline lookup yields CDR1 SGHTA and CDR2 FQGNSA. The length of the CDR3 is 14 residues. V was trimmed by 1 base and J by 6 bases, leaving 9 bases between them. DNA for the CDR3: TGTGCCAGCAGCTTAGGGGGGGTTTCCGGGGAGCTGTTTTTT. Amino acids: CASSLGGVSGELFF.

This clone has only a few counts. This chain's CDR3 is CASSLAGLNGELFF. The DNA of the CDR3 is TGTGCCAGCTCACTAGCGGGATTGAACGGGGAGCTGTTTTTT. The rearrangement links TRBV2 to TRBJ2-2, with 10 bases that match TRBD2. There are 14 residues in the CDR3. The V and J ends lost 8 bases and 7 bases, in that order; junction bases with no gene match: 7. Per the germline V gene, CDR1 is SNHLY and CDR2 is FYNNEI.

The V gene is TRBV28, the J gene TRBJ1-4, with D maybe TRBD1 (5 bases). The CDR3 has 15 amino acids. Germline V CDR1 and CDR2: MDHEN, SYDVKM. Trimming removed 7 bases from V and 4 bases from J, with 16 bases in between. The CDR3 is CASKELRDLNEKLFF. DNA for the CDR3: TGTGCCAGCAAAGAACTGCGGGACCTTAATGAAAAACTGTTTTTT.

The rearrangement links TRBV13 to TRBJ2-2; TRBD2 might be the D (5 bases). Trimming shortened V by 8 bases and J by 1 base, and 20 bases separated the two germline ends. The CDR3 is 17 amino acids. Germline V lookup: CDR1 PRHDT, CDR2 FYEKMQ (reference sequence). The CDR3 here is CASSDSIALGNTGELFF. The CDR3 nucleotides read TGTGCCAGCTCCGATTCGATAGCGCTTGGGAACACCGGGGAGCTGTTTTTT.

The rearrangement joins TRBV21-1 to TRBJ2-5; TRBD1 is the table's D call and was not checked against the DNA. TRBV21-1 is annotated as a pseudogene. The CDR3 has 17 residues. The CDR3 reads CASSRTKPGQGRETQYF. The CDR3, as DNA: TGTGCCAGCAGCAGAACTAAACCGGGACAGGGGAGAGAGACCCAGTACTTC.

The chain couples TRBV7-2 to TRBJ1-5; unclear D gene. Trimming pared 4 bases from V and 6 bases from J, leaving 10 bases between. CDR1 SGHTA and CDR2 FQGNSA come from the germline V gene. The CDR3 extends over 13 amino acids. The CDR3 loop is CASSSRAGQPQHF. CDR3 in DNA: TGTGCCAGCAGCTCCCGGGCGGGTCAGCCCCAGCATTTT.

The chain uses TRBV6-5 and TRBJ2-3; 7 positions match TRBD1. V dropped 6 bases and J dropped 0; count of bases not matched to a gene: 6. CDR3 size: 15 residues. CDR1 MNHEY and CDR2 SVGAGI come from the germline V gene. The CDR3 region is CASRIGTDSTDTQYF. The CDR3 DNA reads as TGTGCCAGCAGGATCGGGACAGACAGCACAGATACGCAGTATTTT.

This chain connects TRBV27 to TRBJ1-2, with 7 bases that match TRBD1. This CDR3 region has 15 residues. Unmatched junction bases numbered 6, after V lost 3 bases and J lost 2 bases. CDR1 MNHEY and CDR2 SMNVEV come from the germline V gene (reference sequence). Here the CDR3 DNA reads TGTGCCAGCAGTTTCCAGACAGGGTGGAACTATGGCTACACCTTC. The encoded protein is CASSFQTGWNYGYTF.

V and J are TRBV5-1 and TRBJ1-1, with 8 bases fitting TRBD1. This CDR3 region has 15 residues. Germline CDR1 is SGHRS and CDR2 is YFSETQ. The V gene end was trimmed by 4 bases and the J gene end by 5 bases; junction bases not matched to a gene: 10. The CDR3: CASSQDRGFVTEAFF. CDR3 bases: TGCGCCAGCAGCCAAGACAGGGGATTTGTAACTGAAGCTTTCTTT.

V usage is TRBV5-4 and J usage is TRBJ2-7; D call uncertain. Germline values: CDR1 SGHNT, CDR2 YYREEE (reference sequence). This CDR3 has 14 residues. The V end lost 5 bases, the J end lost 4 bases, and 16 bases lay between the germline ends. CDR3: CASSTYKERYEQYF. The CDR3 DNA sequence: TGTGCCAGCAGTACGTACAAAGAGAGGTACGAGCAGTACTTC.

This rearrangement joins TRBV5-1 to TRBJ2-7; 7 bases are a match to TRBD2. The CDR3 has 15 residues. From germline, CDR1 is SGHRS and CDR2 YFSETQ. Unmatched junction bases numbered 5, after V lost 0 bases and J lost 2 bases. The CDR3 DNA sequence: TGCGCCAGCAGCTTGGCCCCTAGCGGAACCTACGAGCAGTACTTC. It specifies CASSLAPSGTYEQYF.

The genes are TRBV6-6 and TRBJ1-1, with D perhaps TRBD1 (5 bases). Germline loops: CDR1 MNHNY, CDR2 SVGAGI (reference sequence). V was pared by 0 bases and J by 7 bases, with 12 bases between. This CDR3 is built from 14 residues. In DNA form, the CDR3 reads TGTGCCAGCAGTTACTCGGGCAGGGTTTTTGAAGCTTTCTTT. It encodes CASSYSGRVFEAFF.